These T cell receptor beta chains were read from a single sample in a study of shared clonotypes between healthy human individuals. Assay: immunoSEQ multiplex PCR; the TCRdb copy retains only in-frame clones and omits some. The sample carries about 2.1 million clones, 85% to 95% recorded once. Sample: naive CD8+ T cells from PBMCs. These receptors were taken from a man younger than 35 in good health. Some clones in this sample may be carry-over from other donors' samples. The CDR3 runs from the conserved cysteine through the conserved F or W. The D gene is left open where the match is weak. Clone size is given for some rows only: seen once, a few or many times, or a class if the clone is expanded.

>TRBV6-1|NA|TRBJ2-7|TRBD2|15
CASSEWGGSAIEQYF
TGTGCCAGCAGTGAATGGGGGGGGTCCGCGATCGAGCAGTACTTC
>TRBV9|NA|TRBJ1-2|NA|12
CASSGGEPGYTF
TGTGCCAGCAGCGGGGGAGAACCTGGCTACACCTTC
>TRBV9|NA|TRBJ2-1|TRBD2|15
CASSVESSGYNEQFF
TGTGCCAGCAGCGTTGAGTCTAGCGGCTACAATGAGCAGTTCTTC
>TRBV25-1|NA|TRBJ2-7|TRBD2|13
CASRGLAGHEQYF
TGTGCCAGCAGAGGACTAGCGGGCCACGAGCAGTACTTC
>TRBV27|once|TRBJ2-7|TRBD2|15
CASSPSGRAYYEQYF
TGTGCCAGCAGTCCTAGCGGGAGGGCTTACTACGAGCAGTACTTC
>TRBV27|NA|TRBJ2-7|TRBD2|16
CASTARLAGQPYEQYF
TGTGCCAGCACCGCAAGACTAGCGGGACAGCCCTACGAGCAGTACTTC
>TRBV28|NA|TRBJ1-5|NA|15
CASSFFQGTNQPQHF
TGTGCCAGCAGTTTTTTTCAGGGGACCAATCAGCCCCAGCATTTT
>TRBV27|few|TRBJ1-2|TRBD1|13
CASGLTRQGAYTF
TGTGCCAGCGGCCTAACCCGACAGGGGGCTTACACCTTC
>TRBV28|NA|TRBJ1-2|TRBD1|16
CASSLGRSKGAYGYTF
TGTGCCAGCAGTCTTGGGCGGTCAAAGGGGGCCTATGGCTACACCTTC
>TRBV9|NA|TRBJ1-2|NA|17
CASSVGETAAGWYGYTF
TGTGCCAGCAGCGTAGGGGAGACAGCCGCCGGTTGGTATGGCTACACCTTC
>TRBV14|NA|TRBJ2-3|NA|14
CASSQGLSQSTQYF
TGTGCCAGCAGCCAAGGGCTATCCCAGTCTACGCAGTATTTT
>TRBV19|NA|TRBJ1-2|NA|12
CASNDRTNGYTF
TGTGCCAGTAACGACAGAACTAATGGCTACACCTTC